In its sample, the clone carrying this TCR beta chain was seen once. This entry belongs to a study of blood T cell repertoires in COVID-19. Study details: There were acute and convalescent COVID-19 samples, and they came from the United States, Italy and Spain.

CDR1 SGHRS and CDR2 YFSETQ come from the germline V gene. CDR3 length equals 13 residues. The ends were cut back, 10 bases at V and 4 bases at J, with 16 bases in the middle. Measured with immunoSEQ multiplex PCR; TCRdb has only the in-frame clones, and not every one. The sample has hundreds of thousands of clones; nearly 90% are singletons. The sequencing sample was made of PBMCs or T cells enriched from blood (not recorded which). The TCR comes from a woman aged 18 to 35 with acute COVID-19. This chain joins TRBV5-1 and TRBJ2-3, with D perhaps matching TRBD1 (5 bases). In nucleotides, the CDR3 is TGCGCCTCCAGGGATCCAATGGCAGATACGCAGTATTTT. This translates into CASRDPMADTQYF.